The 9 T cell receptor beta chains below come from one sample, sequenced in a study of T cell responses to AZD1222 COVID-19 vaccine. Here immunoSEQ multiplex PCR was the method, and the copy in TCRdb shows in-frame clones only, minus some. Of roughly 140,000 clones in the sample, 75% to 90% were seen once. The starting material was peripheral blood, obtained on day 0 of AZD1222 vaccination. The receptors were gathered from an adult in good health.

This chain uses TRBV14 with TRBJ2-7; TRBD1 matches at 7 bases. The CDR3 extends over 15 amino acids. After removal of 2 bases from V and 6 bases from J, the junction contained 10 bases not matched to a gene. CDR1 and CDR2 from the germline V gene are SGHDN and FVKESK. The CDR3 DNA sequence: TGTGCCAGCAGCCAATTGGGGACACAGGGGTCCGAGCAGTACTTC. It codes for CASSQLGTQGSEQYF.

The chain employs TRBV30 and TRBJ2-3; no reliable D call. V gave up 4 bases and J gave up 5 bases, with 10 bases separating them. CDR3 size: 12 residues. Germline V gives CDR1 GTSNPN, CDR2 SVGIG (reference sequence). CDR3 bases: TGTGCCTGGACGTATATGGGAGATACGCAGTATTTT. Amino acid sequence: CAWTYMGDTQYF.

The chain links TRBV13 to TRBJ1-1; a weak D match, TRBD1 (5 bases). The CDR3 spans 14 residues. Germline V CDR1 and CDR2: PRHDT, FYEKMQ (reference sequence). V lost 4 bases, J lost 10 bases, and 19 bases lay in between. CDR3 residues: CASSSTGTVNAAFF. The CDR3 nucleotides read TGTGCCAGCAGCTCGACCGGGACTGTGAATGCAGCTTTCTTT.

The CDR3 DNA reads as TGTGCCAGCTGGGGACTAGCCGGGAGTGATACGCAGTATTTT. Translated: CASWGLAGSDTQYF. The genes are TRBV28 and TRBJ2-3; 9 positions agree with TRBD2. Germline V gives CDR1 MDHEN, CDR2 SYDVKM. Losses at the gene ends were 8 bases for V and 6 bases for J; bases not matched to a gene: 9. The CDR3 covers 14 residues. The full variable domain, with the rest looked up from reference TRBV28 and TRBJ2-3, is DVKVTQSSRYLVKRTGEKVFLECVQDMDHENMFWYRQDPGLGLRLIYFSYDVKMKEKGDIPEGYSVSREKKERFSLILESASTNQTSMYLCASWGLAGSDTQYFGPGTRLTVL.

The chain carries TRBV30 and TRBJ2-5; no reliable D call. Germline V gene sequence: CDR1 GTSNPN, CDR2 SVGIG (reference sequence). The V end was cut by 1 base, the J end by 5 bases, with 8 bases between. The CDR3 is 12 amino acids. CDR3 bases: TGTGCCTGGAGTGGGGTAAGGGAGACCCAGTACTTC. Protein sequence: CAWSGVRETQYF.

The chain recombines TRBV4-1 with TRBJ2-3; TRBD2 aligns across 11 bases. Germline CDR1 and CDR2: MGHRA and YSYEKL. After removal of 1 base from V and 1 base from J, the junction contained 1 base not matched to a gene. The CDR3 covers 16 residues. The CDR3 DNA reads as TGCGCCAGCAGCCAAGGACTAGCGGGGCGCACAGATACGCAGTATTTT. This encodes CASSQGLAGRTDTQYF.

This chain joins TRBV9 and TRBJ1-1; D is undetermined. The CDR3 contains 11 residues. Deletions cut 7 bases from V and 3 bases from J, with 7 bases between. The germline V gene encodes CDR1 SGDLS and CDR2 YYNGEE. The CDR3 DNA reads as TGTGCCAGCGGTATCGACACTGAAGCTTTCTTT. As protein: CASGIDTEAFF.

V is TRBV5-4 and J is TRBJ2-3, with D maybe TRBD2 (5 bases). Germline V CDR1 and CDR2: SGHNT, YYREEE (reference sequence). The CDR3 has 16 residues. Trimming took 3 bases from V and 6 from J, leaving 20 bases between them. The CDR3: CASSSKKRSASDTQYF. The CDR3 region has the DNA TGTGCCAGCAGCTCCAAGAAGCGGAGTGCGTCCGATACGCAGTATTTT.

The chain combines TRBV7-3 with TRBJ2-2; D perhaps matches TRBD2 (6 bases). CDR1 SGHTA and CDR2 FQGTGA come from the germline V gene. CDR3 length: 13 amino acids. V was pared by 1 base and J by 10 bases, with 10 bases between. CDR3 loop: CASSLREDVELFF. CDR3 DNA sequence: TGTGCCAGCAGCTTAAGGGAGGATGTGGAGCTGTTTTTT.